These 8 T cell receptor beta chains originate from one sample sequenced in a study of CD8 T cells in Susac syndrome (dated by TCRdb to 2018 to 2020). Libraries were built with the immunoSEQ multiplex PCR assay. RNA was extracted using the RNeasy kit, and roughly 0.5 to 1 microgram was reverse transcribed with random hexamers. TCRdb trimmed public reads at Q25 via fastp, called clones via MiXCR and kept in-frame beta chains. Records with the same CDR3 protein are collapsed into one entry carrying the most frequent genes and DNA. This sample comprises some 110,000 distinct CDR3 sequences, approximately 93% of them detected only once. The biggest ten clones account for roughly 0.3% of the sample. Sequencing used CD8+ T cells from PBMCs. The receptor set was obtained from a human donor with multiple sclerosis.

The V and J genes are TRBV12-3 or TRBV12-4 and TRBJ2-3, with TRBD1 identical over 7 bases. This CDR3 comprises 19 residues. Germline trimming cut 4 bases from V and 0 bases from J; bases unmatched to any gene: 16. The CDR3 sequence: CASSSTTLDRVNSTDTQYF. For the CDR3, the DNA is TGTGCCAGCAGTTCAACCACACTTGACAGGGTGAATAGCACAGATACGCAGTATTTT.

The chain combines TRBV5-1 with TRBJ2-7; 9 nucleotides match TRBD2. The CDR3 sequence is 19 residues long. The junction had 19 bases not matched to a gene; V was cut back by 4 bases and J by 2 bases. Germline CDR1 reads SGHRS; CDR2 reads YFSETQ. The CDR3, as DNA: TGCGCCAGCAGCAGGGGTGGTATGGCTAGCGGGAAAACCACCTACGAGCAGTACGTC. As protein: CASSRGGMASGKTTYEQYV.

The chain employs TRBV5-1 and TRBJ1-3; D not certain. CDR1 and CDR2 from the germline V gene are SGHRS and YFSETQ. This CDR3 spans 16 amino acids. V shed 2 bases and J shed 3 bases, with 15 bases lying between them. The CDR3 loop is CASSFRASVDGNTIYF. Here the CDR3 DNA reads TGCGCCAGCAGCTTCCGGGCCTCCGTTGATGGAAACACCATATATTTT. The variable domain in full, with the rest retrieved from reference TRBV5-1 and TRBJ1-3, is KAGVTQTPRYLIKTRGQQVTLSCSPISGHRSVSWYQQTPGQGLQFLFEYFSETQRNKGNFPGRFSGRQFSNSRSEMNVSTLELGDSALYLCASSFRASVDGNTIYFGEGSWLTVV.

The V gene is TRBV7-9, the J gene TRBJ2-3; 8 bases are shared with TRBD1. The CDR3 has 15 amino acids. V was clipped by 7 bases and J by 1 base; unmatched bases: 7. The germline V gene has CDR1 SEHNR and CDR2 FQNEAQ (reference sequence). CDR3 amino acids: CASNAGGKGTDTQYF. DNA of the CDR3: TGTGCCAGCAACGCAGGGGGCAAGGGCACAGATACGCAGTATTTT. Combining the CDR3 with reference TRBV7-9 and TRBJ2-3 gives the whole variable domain DTGVSQNPRHKITKRGQNVTFRCDPISEHNRLYWYRQTLGQGPEFLTYFQNEAQLEKSRLLSDRFSAERPKGSFSTLEIQRTEQGDSAMYLCASNAGGKGTDTQYFGPGTRLTVL.

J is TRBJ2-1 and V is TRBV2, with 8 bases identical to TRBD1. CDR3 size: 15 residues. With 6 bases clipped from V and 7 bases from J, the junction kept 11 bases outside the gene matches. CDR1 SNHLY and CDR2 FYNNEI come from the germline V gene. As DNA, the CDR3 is TGTGCCAGCAGGAGGGGGCAGGGGGCGCTTAATGAGCAGTTCTTC. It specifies CASRRGQGALNEQFF. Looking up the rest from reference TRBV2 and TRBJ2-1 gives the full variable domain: EPEVTQTPSHQVTQMGQEVILRCVPISNHLYFYWYRQILGQKVEFLVSFYNNEISEKSEIFDDQFSVERPDGSNFTLKIRSTKLEDSAMYFCASRRGQGALNEQFFGPGTRLTVL.

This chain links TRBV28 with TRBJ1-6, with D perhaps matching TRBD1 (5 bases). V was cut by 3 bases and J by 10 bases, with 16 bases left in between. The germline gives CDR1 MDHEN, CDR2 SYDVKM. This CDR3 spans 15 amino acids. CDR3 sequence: CASSLAGQGGSPLHF. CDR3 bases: TGTGCCAGCAGTTTGGCGGGGCAGGGAGGCTCACCCCTCCACTTT.

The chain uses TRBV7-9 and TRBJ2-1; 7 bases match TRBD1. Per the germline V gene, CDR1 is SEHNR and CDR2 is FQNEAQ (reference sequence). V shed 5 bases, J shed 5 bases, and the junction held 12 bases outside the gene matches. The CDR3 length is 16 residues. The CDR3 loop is CASSLRQGPDNNEQFF. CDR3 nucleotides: TGTGCCAGCAGCCTAAGACAGGGACCGGATAACAATGAGCAGTTCTTC.

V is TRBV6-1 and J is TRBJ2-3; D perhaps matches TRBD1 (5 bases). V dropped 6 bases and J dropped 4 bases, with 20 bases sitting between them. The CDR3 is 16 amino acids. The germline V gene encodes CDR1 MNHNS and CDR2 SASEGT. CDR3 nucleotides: TGTGCCAGCAGCTTTGGGTCCGGTGGGGCAGCAGATACGCAGTATTTT. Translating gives CASSFGSGGAADTQYF.